This T cell receptor beta chain was found in a study of regulatory T cells in long-lasting Graves disease. Background on the study: Newly diagnosed Graves' patients had under 3 months of antithyroid drugs.

CDR3 length equals 12 residues. From germline, CDR1 is MNHNS and CDR2 SASEGT. The V end lost 5 bases, the J end lost 5 bases, and 10 bases lay between the germline ends. CDR3-region Arm-PCR and iRepertoire HTBI primers produced the TCR beta libraries. Each CDR3 protein is one row after TCRdb ran MiXCR on the multiplex PCR reads. There are 350,000 to 500,000 distinct CDR3 sequences in the sample; roughly 17% occur only once, and approximately 12% lies in the top ten. Stated time point: newly diagnosed GD, antithyroid drugs for less than 3 months. RNA extracted from PBMCs served as the sequencing template. This sample was shared with a second study, whose subject was T cells in Graves' hyperthyroidism and ophthalmopathy. That work adds: HTBI primers drove first-round RT-PCR of the TCR CDR3.

The sequenced sample was peripheral blood mononuclear cells (PBMCs), obtained at new diagnosis, from a patient treated with antithyroid drugs. This chain uses TRBV6-1 with TRBJ2-7; no reliable D call. The receptor's source is a woman aged 30 to 39 with Graves disease. CDR3 nucleotides: TGTGCCAGCAGTCGAGACATGGACGAGCAGTACTTC. This translates into CASSRDMDEQYF.